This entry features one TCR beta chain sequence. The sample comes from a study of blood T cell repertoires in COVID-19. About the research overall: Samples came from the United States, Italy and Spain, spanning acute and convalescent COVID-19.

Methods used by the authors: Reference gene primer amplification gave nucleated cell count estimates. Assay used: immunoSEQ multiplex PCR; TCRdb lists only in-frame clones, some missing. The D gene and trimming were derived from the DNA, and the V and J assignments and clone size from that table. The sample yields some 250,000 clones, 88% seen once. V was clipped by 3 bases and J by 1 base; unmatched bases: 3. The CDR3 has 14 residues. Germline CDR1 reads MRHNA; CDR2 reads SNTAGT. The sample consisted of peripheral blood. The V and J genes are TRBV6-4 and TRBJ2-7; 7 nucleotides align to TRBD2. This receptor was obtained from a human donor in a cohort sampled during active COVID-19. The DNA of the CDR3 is TGTGCCAGCAGTGAACAGCGGGATTCCTACGAGCAGTACTTC. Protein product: CASSEQRDSYEQYF.